These T cell receptor beta chains were read from a single sample in a study of T cell clones after liver transplantation. Produced via immunoSEQ multiplex PCR; TCRdb's table is partial and in-frame only. The table lists some 60,000 clones, roughly 70% of them singletons. The specimen was CD4+ T cells from blood, collected at the approximately 15-month timepoint. The receptors shown here come from a human patient who received a liver transplant. The graft donor may account for some of the T cells. Both conserved end residues are part of each CDR3. D genes are given only for firm matches. Some rows have no size entry. The others give once, few or many, or a class for an expanded clone.

clone_size j_call v_call d_call cdr3_nt cdr3_aa
- TRBJ1-5 TRBV7-8 - TGTGCCAGCAGCTTAGCGGACTATGGTTTGTCTCAGCCCCAGCATTTT CASSLADYGLSQPQHF
- TRBJ2-7 TRBV2 - TGTGCCAGCGAAGTCTTGTGGGGGGATGCCTACGAGCAGTACTTC CASEVLWGDAYEQYF
- TRBJ1-5 TRBV4-2 - TGTGCCAGCAGTCGGACTGAAAATAGCAATCAGCCCCAGCATTTT CASSRTENSNQPQHF
few TRBJ2-2 TRBV28 TRBD2 TGTGCCAGCAGGGGAGGGACGAACACCGGGGAGCTGTTTTTT CASRGGTNTGELFF
once TRBJ2-5 TRBV28 - TGTGCCAGCAGTTCCCAGGGGGGGGAGACCCAGTACTTC CASSSQGGETQYF
- TRBJ1-2 TRBV7-9 - TGTGCCAGCGGGACCCCGGGGGGGGCATATGGCTACACCTTC CASGTPGGAYGYTF
- TRBJ2-5 TRBV6-5 TRBD1 TGTGCCAGCGCCAGGGGGTGGCAAGAGACCCAGTACTTC CASARGWQETQYF
- TRBJ2-5 TRBV11-3 TRBD1 TGTGCCAGCAGCTTAGCCGACAGGGAGAGAGAGACCCAGTACTTC CASSLADRERETQYF
- TRBJ2-3 TRBV9 - TGTGCCAGCAGCAAACCGGCCGCAGATACGCAGTATTTT CASSKPAADTQYF
- TRBJ2-1 TRBV28 - TGTGCCAGCAGTTCAGGGCTCTCCTACAATGAGCAGTTCTTC CASSSGLSYNEQFF
- TRBJ1-1 TRBV4-3 - TGCGCCAGCAGCCAAGATGAGGGTCTGGGTGAAGCTTTCTTT CASSQDEGLGEAFF
- TRBJ2-1 TRBV11-3 TRBD1 TGTGCCAGCAGCTTCTTCAGGGGGACTGAGCAGTTCTTC CASSFFRGTEQFF
- TRBJ1-2 TRBV4-2 - TGTGCCAGCAGCCAAGATGGGAGTCAGTTATCCTATGGCTACACCTTC CASSQDGSQLSYGYTF
- TRBJ2-2 TRBV30 - TGTGCCTGGAGTGTGGGACAAAACACCGGGGAGCTGTTTTTT CAWSVGQNTGELFF
- TRBJ2-1 TRBV9 TRBD2 TGTGCCAGCAGCGACCGGACTAGCTACAATGAGCAGTTCTTC CASSDRTSYNEQFF
- TRBJ2-7 TRBV28 TRBD1 TGTGCCAGCAGAACGGGACAGGGGTTCTACGAGCAGTACTTC CASRTGQGFYEQYF
- TRBJ2-2 TRBV11-2 - TGTGCCAGCAGCTTGGCCCTACTTAACGCCGGGGAGCTGTTTTTT CASSLALLNAGELFF
- TRBJ1-6 TRBV2 - TGTGCCAGCACCGAAGGGGGTCGGACGAATTCACCCCTCCACTTT CASTEGGRTNSPLHF
- TRBJ2-1 TRBV7-2 - TGTGCCAGCAGCTTAGTGGCCGGGGGAGGCAATGAGCAGTTCTTC CASSLVAGGGNEQFF
- TRBJ1-3 TRBV10-3 - TGTGCCATCAGTGAGTCAGGGGATACAGGAAACACCATATATTTT CAISESGDTGNTIYF
- TRBJ2-5 TRBV6-6 - TGTGCCAGCAGTTCTCATACAGAAGAGACCCAGTACTTC CASSSHTEETQYF
once TRBJ1-2 TRBV30 - TGTGCCTGGGGGGGCGGGACCGGCTACACCTTC CAWGGGTGYTF
few TRBJ2-2 TRBV5-1 TRBD2 TGCGCCAGCAGCCCGACAGCGGGAGCGAACACCGGGGAGCTGTTTTTT CASSPTAGANTGELFF
- TRBJ1-5 TRBV7-9 - TGTGCCAGCAGCCCCCAGACGGCCCAGCATTTT CASSPQTAQHF
- TRBJ2-2 TRBV5-6 - TGTGCCAGCAGCTTGGGGAGAGGGGGAATCGGGGAGCTGTTTTTT CASSLGRGGIGELFF
- TRBJ1-2 TRBV2 - TGTGCCAGCTGGGACGTCAACTATGGCTACACCTTC CASWDVNYGYTF
- TRBJ2-1 TRBV7-2 - TGTGCCAGCAGCTTACGTTACAATGAGCAGTTCTTC CASSLRYNEQFF
- TRBJ1-2 TRBV27 - TGTGCCAGCAGTTTAAAAGAAGGGACCTATGGCTACACCTTC CASSLKEGTYGYTF
- TRBJ2-2 TRBV2 - TGTGCCAGCAGTTCAATAGTCGGTGGAACGGGCGGCGGGGAGCTGTTTTTT CASSSIVGGTGGGELFF
- TRBJ2-1 TRBV29-1 - TGCAGCGTTGCTATCCGAGACAATGAGCAGTTCTTC CSVAIRDNEQFF
- TRBJ1-6 TRBV7-6 - TGTGCCAGCAGCTTAACCTCAAACTCACCCCTCCACTTT CASSLTSNSPLHF
- TRBJ2-5 TRBV19 TRBD2 TGTGCCAGTAGTCCTCGGAGCGGGAGGGGAGAGACCCAGTACTTC CASSPRSGRGETQYF
- TRBJ2-7 TRBV20-1 - TGCAGTGCAGGAGGGGGCTACGAGCAGTACTTC CSAGGGYEQYF
- TRBJ2-7 TRBV19 - TGTGCCAGTAGTTTACGAGGAGGGGCGATAGGTTCGAGTTCCTACGAGCAGTACTTC CASSLRGGAIGSSSYEQYF
few TRBJ2-2 TRBV6-1 - TGTGCCAGCAGTCGGACAGAGAACACCGGGGAGCTGTTTTTT CASSRTENTGELFF
- TRBJ1-5 TRBV6-1 - TGTGCCAGCAGTGGGAGAAGCCTTAAGAATCAGCCCCAGCATTTT CASSGRSLKNQPQHF
- TRBJ1-6 TRBV9 TRBD1 TGTGCCAGCAGCCCAGGGACAGGGGCGTACGTTAATTCACCCCTCCACTTT CASSPGTGAYVNSPLHF
- TRBJ1-4 TRBV12-5 - TGTGCTAGTGGTCTTCGGGGGACTAATGAAAAACTGTTTTTT CASGLRGTNEKLFF
- TRBJ1-1 TRBV5-6 - TGTGCCAGCAGACCCTCTGGGGTTGGTGAAGCTTTCTTT CASRPSGVGEAFF
few TRBJ1-1 TRBV7-6 TRBD1 TGTGCCAGCAGAAGGACAGGGAACACTGAAGCTTTCTTT CASRRTGNTEAFF
- TRBJ1-1 TRBV25-1 - TGTGCCAGCAGTACAGGAGTCACTGAAGCTTTCTTT CASSTGVTEAFF
- TRBJ1-3 TRBV29-1 - TGCAGCGTTGAGGCCTCTGGAAACACCATATATTTT CSVEASGNTIYF
- TRBJ2-2 TRBV4-2 TRBD1 TGTGCCAGCAGCCAAGATAAGGGGGCGGGCGGGGAGCTGTTTTTT CASSQDKGAGGELFF
- TRBJ2-7 TRBV7-2 - TGTGCCAGCAGCCCTTTGAGGCAGGTCTCCAACGAGCAGTACTTC CASSPLRQVSNEQYF
- TRBJ2-4 TRBV27 - TGTGCCAGCAGTTTATCCTCCGGGACTCTCAAAAACATTCAGTACTTC CASSLSSGTLKNIQYF
- TRBJ2-1 TRBV30 - TGTGCCTGGAATCCGACTAGTGGGGCGTACAATGAGCAGTTCTTC CAWNPTSGAYNEQFF
once TRBJ1-2 TRBV7-2 - TGTGCCAGCAGTTCACAGGGATCGGGCGGCTACACCTTC CASSSQGSGGYTF
- TRBJ2-5 TRBV27 TRBD2 TGTGCCAGCAGTTCCTCTAGCGGGAGGTCATTGGAGACCCAGTACTTC CASSSSSGRSLETQYF
- TRBJ2-5 TRBV15 TRBD1 TGTGCCACCAGCAGAGGTCGCCGGGACAGGGGCCTGGAGCAAGAGACCCAGTACTTC CATSRGRRDRGLEQETQYF
- TRBJ1-4 TRBV7-7 - TGTGCTAGCAGCTTAGGGATTCATGGCCAGAATGAAAAACTGTTTTTT CASSLGIHGQNEKLFF
- TRBJ1-1 TRBV18 - TGTGCCAGCTCAACCGGGGGCACTGAAGCTTTCTTT CASSTGGTEAFF